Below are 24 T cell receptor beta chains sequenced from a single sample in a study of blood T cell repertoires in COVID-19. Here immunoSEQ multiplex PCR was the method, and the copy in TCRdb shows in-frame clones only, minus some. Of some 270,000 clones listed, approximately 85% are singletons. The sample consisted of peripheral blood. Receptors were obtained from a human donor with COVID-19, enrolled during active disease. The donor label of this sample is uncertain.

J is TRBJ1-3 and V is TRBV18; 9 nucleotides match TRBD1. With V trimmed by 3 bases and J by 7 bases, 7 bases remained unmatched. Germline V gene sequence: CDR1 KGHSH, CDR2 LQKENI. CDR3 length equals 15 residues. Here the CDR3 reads CASSPFGQGQNTIYF. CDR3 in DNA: TGTGCCAGCTCACCGTTCGGACAGGGGCAGAACACCATATATTTT.

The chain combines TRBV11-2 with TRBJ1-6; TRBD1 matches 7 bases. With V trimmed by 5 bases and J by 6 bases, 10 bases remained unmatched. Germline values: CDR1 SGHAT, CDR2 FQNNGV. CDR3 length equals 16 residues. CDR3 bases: TGTGCCAGCAGCCCCGTTACAGGGGCCGGTAATTCACCCCTCCACTTT. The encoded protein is CASSPVTGAGNSPLHF.

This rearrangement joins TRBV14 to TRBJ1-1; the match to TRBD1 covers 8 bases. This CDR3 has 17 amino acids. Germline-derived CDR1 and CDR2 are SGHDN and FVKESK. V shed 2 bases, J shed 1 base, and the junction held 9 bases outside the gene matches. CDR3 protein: CASSQLLGTGGNTEAFF. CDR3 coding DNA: TGTGCCAGCAGCCAACTATTGGGCACAGGGGGGAACACTGAAGCTTTCTTT.

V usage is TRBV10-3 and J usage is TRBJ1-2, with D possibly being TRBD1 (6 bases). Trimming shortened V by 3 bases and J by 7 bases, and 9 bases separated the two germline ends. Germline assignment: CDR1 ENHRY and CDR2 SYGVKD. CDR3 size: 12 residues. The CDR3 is CAISEQGGGYTF. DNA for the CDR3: TGTGCCATCAGTGAACAGGGTGGTGGCTACACCTTC.

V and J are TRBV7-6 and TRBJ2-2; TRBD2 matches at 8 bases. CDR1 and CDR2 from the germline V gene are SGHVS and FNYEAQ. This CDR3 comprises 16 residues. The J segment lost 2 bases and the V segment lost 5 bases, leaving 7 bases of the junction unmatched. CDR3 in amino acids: CASSPPGTRNTGELFF. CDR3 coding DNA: TGTGCCAGCAGCCCACCCGGGACTAGAAACACCGGGGAGCTGTTTTTT.

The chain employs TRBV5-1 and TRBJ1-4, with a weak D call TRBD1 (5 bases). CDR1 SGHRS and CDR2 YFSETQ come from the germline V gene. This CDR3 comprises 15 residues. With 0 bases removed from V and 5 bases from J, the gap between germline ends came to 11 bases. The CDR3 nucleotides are TGCGCCAGCAGCTTGGCCGTGGCAGGGAATGAAAAACTGTTTTTT. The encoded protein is CASSLAVAGNEKLFF.

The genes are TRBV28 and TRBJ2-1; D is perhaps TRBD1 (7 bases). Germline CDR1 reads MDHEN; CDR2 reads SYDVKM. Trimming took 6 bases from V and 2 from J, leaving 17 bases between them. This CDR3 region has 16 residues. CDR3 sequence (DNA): TGTGCCAGCAGGCAGGGGGGCGGGCCAACCTACAATGAGCAGTTCTTC. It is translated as CASRQGGGPTYNEQFF.

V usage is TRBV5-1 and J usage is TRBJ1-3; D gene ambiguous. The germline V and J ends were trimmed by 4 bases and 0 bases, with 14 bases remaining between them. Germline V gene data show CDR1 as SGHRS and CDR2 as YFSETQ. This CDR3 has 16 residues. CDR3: CASSTLGRGSGNTIYF. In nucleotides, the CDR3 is TGCGCCAGCAGCACCCTCGGACGGGGCTCTGGAAACACCATATATTTT.

The CDR3 is CASSILIAGGSYNEQFF. DNA for the CDR3: TGTGCCAGTAGTATCCTCATAGCGGGAGGTTCCTACAATGAGCAGTTCTTC. This chain links TRBV19 with TRBJ2-1, with 10 bases matching TRBD2. With V trimmed by 3 bases and J by 1 base, 6 bases remained unmatched. The CDR3 length is 17 residues. CDR1 and CDR2 from the germline V gene are LNHDA and SQIVND (reference sequence).

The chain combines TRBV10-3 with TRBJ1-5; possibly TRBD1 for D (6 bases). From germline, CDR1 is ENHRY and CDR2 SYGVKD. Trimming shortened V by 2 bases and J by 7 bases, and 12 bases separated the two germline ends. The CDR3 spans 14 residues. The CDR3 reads CAISEVGGDQPQHF. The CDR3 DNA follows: TGTGCCATCAGTGAGGTAGGGGGGGACCAGCCCCAGCATTTT.

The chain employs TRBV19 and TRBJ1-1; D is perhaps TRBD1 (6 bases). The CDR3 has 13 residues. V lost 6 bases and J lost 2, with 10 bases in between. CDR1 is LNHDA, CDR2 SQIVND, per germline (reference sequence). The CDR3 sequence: CASSGQRNTEAFF. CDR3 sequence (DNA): TGTGCCAGTAGCGGACAGCGAAACACTGAAGCTTTCTTT.

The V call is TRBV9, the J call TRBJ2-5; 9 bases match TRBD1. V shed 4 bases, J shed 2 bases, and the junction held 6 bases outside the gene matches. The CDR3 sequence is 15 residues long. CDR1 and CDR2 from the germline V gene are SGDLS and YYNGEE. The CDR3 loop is CASSSAGQGQETQYF. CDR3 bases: TGTGCCAGCAGCTCGGCGGGACAGGGACAAGAGACCCAGTACTTC.

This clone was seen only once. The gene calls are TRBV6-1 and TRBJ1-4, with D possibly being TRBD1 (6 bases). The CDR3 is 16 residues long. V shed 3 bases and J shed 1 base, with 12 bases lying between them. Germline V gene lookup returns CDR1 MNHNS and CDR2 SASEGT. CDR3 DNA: TGTGCCAGCAGTGATCCCGGCAGGGGAACTAATGAAAAACTGTTTTTT. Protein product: CASSDPGRGTNEKLFF.

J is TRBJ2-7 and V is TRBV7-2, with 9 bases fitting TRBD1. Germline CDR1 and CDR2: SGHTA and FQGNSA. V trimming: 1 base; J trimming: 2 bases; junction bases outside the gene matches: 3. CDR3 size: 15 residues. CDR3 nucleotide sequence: TGTGCCAGCAGCTTAGACAGGGGGCAGACCTACGAGCAGTACTTC. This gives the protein CASSLDRGQTYEQYF.

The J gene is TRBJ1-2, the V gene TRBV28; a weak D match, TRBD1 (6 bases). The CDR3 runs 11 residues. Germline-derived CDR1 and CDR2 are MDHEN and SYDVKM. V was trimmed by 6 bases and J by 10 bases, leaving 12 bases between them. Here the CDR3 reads CASSRTGNYTF. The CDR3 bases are TGTGCCAGCAGCCGAACAGGGAACTACACCTTC.

The CDR3 nucleotides read TGTGCCAGCAGTGAAATAGACAGGACATACACCTTC. This encodes CASSEIDRTYTF. The chain uses TRBV2 and TRBJ1-2; D perhaps matches TRBD1 (6 bases). This CDR3 spans 12 amino acids. Trimming took 2 bases from V and 11 from J, leaving 12 bases between them. Germline V CDR1 and CDR2: SNHLY, FYNNEI.

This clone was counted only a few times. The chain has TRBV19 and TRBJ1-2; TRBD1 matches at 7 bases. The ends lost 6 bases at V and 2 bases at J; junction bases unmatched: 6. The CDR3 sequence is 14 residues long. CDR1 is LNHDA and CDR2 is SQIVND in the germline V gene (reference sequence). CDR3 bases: TGTGCCAGTAGCGGGACAGTCGAGAACTATGGCTACACCTTC. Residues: CASSGTVENYGYTF.

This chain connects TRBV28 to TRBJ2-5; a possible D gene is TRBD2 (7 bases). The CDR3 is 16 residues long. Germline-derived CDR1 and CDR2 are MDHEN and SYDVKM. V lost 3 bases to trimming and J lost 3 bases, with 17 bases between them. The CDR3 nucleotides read TGTGCCAGCAGTTTCCCTAGGGGGAGGGCCGAAGAGACCCAGTACTTC. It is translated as CASSFPRGRAEETQYF.

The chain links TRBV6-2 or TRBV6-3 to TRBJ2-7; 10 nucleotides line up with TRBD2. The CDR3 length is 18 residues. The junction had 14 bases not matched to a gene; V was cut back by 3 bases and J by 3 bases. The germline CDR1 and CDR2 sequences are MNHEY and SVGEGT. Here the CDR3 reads CASSYPGTSALPFYEQYF. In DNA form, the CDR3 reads TGTGCCAGCAGTTATCCCGGGACTAGCGCCCTTCCATTCTACGAGCAGTACTTC.

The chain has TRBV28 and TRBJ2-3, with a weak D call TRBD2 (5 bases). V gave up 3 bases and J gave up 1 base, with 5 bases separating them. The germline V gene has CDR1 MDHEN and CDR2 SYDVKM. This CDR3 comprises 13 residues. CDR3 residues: CASSFGGTDTQYF. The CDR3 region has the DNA TGTGCCAGCAGTTTCGGGGGCACAGATACGCAGTATTTT.

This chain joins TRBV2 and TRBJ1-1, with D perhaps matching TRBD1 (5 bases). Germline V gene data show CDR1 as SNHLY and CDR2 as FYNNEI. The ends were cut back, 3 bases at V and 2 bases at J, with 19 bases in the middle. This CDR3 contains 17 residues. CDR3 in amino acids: CASSETSGLLRNTEAFF. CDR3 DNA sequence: TGTGCCAGCAGTGAGACCTCAGGGCTATTACGCAACACTGAAGCTTTCTTT.

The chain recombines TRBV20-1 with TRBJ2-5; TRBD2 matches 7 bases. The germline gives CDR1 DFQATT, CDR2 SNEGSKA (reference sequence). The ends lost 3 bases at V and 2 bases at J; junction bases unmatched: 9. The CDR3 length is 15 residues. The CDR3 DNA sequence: TGCAGTGCTAGTGCGGGGGTCAACAGTCAAGAGACCCAGTACTTC. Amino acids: CSASAGVNSQETQYF.

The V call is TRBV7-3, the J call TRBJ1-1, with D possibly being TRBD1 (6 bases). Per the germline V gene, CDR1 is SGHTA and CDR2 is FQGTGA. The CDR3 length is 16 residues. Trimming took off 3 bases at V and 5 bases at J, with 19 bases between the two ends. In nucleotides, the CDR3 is TGTGCCAGCAGCTTCCTTGGGGGCGCCTTGGAGACTGAAGCTTTCTTT. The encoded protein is CASSFLGGALETEAFF.

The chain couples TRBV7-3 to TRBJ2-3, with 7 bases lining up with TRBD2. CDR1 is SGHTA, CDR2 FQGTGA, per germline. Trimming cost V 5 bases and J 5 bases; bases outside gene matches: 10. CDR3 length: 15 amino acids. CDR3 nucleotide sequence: TGTGCCAGCAGCGCCGGACTAGGTGAAGGAGATACGCAGTATTTT. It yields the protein CASSAGLGEGDTQYF.